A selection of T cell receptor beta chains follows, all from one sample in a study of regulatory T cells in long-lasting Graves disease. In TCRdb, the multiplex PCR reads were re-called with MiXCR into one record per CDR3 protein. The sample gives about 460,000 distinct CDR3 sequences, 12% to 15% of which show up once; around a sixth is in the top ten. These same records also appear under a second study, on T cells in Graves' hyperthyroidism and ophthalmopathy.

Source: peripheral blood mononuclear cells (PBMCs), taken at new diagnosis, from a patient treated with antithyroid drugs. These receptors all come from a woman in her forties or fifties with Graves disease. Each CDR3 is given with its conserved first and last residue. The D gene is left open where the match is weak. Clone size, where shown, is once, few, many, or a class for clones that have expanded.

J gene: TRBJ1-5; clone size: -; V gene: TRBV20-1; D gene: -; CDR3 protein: CSARGGSLSLAYQPQHF; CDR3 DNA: TGCAGTGCTAGAGGAGGGAGCCTCTCTCTTGCGTATCAGCCCCAGCATTTT
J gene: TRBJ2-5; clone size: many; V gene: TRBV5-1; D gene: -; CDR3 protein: CASSEDQETQYF; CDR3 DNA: TGCGCCAGCAGCGAGGACCAAGAGACCCAGTACTTC
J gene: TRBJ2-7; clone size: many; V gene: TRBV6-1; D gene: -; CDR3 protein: CAASGSYEQYF; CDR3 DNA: TGTGCCGCGAGCGGTTCCTACGAGCAGTACTTC
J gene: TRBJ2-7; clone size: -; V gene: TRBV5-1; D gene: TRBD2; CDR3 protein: CASSVGLADYEEYF; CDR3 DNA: TGCGCCAGCAGCGTGGGACTAGCGGATTACGAGGAGTACTTC
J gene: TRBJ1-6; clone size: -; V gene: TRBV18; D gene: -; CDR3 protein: CASSPAESGDSPLHF; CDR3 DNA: TGTGCCAGCTCACCCGCCGAGTCTGGGGATTCACCCCTCCACTTT
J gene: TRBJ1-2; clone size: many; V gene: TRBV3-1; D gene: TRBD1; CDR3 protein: CASSQAYTGAAYGYTF; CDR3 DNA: TGTGCCAGCAGCCAAGCCTACACAGGGGCGGCCTATGGCTACACCTTC
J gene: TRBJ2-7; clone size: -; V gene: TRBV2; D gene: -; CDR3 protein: CARGGADEHEQYF; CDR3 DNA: TGTGCCAGAGGTGGAGCGGATGAGCACGAGCAGTACTTC
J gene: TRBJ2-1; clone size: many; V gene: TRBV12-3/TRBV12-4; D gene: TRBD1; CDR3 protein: CASSHPGQGLGSYNEQFF; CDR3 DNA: TGTGCCAGCAGCCACCCGGGACAGGGTTTGGGGTCCTACAATGAGCAGTTCTTC
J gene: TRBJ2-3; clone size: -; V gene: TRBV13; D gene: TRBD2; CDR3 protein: CASSPTSGRADTQYF; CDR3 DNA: TGTGCCAGCAGCCCTACTAGCGGGAGGGCGGATACGCAGTATTTT
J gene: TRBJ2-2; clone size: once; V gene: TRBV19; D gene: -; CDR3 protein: CASSIMIGAGGELFF; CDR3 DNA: TGTGCCAGTAGTATTATGATTGGAGCCGGAGGGGAGCTGTTTTTT
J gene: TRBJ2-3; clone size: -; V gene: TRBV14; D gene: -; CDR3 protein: CASSQGLDTDTQYF; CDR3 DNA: TGTGCCAGCAGTCAGGGGCTGGACACAGATACGCAGTATTTT